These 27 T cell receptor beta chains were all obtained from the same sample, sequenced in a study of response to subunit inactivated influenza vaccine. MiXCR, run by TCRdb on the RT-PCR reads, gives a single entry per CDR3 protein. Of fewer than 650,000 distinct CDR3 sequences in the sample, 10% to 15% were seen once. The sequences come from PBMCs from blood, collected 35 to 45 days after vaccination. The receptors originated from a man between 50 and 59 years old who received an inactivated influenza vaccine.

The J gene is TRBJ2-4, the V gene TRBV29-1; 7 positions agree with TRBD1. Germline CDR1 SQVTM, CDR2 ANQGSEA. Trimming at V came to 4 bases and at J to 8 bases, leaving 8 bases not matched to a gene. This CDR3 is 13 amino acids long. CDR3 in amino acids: CSVVEGALDIQYF. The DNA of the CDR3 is TGCAGCGTTGTAGAGGGGGCTTTGGACATTCAGTACTTC.

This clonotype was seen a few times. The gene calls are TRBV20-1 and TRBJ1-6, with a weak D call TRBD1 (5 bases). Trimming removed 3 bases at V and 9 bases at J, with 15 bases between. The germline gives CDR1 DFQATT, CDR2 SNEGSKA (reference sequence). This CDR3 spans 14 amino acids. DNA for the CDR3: TGCAGTGCTAGTGGGGGTAGAATTGGTTCACCCCTCCACTTT. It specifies CSASGGRIGSPLHF.

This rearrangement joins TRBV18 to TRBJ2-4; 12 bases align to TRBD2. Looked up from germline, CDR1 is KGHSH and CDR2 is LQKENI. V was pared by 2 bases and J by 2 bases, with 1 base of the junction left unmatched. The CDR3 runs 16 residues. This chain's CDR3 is CASSPRTSGTKNIQYF. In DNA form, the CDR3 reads TGTGCCAGCTCACCAAGGACTAGCGGGACCAAAAACATTCAGTACTTC.

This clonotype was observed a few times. CDR3 sequence reads: CASSESFGEMLRTEAFF. CDR3 bases: TGCGCCAGCAGTGAGTCGTTCGGGGAAATGTTGAGAACTGAAGCTTTCTTT. This chain links TRBV10-1 with TRBJ1-1; D remains ambiguous. Germline loops: CDR1 WNHNN, CDR2 SYGVQD (reference sequence). This CDR3 has 17 residues. V dropped 0 bases and J dropped 5 bases, with 19 bases sitting between them.

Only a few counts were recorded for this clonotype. The CDR3 DNA follows: TGTGCCAGCAGCCAGGGGGGACGGCGGGTGACTGAAGCTTTCTTT. This codes for CASSQGGRRVTEAFF. The chain is built from TRBV12-3 or TRBV12-4 and TRBJ1-1, with 7 bases identical to TRBD1. The CDR3 extends over 15 amino acids. With 6 bases clipped from V and 5 bases from J, the junction kept 12 bases outside the gene matches.

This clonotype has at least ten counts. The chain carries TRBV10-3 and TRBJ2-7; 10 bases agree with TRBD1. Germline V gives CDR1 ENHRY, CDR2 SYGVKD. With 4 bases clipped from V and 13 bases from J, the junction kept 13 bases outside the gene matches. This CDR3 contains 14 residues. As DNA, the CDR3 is TGTGCCATCAGTGGCGGGACAGGGGTAAGCCTGCTATACTTC. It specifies CAISGGTGVSLLYF.

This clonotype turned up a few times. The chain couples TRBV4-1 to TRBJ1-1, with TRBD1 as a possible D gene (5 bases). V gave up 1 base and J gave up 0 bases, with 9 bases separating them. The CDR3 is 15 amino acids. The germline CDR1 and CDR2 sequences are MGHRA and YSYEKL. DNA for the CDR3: TGCGCCAGCAGCCAAGCGGGGGAGATGAACACTGAAGCTTTCTTT. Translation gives CASSQAGEMNTEAFF.

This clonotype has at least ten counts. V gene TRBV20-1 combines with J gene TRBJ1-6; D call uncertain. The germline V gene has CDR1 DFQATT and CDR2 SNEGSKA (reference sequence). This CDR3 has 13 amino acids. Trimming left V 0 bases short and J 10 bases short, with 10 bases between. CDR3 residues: CSAREFTGSPLHF. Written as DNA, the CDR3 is TGCAGTGCTAGAGAGTTTACCGGATCACCCCTCCACTTT.

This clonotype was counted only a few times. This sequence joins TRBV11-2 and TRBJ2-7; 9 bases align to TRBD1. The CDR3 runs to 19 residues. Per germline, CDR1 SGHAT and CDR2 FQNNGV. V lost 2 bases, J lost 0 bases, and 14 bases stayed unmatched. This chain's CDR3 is CASSLRSRTGASFSYEQYF. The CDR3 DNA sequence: TGTGCCAGCAGCTTAAGGTCAAGGACAGGGGCCTCTTTCTCCTACGAGCAGTACTTC.

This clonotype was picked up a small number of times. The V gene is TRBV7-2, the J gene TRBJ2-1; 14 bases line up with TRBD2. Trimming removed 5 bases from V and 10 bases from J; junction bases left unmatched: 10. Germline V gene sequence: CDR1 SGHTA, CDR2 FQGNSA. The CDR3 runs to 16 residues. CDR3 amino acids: CASSMAGTSGRGEQFF. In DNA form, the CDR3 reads TGTGCCAGCAGCATGGCCGGGACTAGCGGGAGAGGGGAGCAGTTCTTC.

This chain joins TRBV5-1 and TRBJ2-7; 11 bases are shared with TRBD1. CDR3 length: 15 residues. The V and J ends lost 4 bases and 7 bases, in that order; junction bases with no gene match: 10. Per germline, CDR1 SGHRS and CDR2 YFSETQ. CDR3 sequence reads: CASSRGTGGTREQYF. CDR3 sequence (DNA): TGCGCCAGCAGCCGGGGGACAGGGGGTACGAGGGAGCAGTACTTC.

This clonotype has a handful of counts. CDR3 DNA sequence: TGTGCCAGCAGCCCGGTGGGGGGTTACAATGAGCAGTTCTTC. Encoded protein: CASSPVGGYNEQFF. The V and J genes are TRBV7-3 and TRBJ2-1; D perhaps matches TRBD2 (6 bases). Trimming pared 5 bases from V and 4 bases from J, leaving 12 bases between. CDR3 length equals 14 residues. The germline CDR1 and CDR2 sequences are SGHTA and FQGTGA. Using reference TRBV7-3 and TRBJ2-1 for the parts outside the CDR3, the full variable domain is GAGVSQTPSNKVTEKGKYVELRCDPISGHTALYWYRQSLGQGPEFLIYFQGTGAADDSGLPNDRFFAVRPEGSVSTLKIQRTERGDSAVYLCASSPVGGYNEQFFGPGTRLTVL.

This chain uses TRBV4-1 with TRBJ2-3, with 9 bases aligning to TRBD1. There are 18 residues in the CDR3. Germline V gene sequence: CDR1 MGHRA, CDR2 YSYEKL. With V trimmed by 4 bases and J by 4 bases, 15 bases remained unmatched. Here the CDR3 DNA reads TGCGCCAGCAGCCTCCGGACAGGGGAGGGGACGGTAGCAGATACGCAGTATTTT. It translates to CASSLRTGEGTVADTQYF.

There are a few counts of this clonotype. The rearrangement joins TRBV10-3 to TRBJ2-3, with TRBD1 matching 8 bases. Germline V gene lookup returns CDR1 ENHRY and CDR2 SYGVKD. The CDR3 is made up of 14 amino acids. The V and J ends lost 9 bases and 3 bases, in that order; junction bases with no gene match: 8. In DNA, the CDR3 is TGTGCCATAAAAATGACAGGGGATACAGATACGCAGTATTTT. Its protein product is CAIKMTGDTDTQYF.

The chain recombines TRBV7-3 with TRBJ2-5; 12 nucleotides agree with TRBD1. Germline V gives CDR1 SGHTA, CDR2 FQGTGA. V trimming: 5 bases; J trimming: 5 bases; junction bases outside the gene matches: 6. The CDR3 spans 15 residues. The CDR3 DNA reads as TGTGCCAGCAGCCGGGACAGGGGGCTTAGTGAGACCCAGTACTTC. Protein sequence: CASSRDRGLSETQYF. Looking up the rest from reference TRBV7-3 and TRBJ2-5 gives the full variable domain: GAGVSQTPSNKVTEKGKYVELRCDPISGHTALYWYRQSLGQGPEFLIYFQGTGAADDSGLPNDRFFAVRPEGSVSTLKIQRTERGDSAVYLCASSRDRGLSETQYFGPGTRLLVL.

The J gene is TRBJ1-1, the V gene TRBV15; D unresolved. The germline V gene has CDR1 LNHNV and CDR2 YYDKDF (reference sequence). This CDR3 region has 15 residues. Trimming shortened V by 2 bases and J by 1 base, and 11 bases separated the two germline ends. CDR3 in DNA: TGTGCCACCAGCAGAAGCAGGAATCAGAACACTGAAGCTTTCTTT. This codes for CATSRSRNQNTEAFF.

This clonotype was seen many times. The CDR3 loop is CAISDMALNTEAFF. CDR3 bases: TGTGCCATCAGTGATATGGCACTGAACACTGAAGCTTTCTTT. The rearrangement uses TRBV10-3 and TRBJ1-1; no reliable D call. CDR1 is ENHRY and CDR2 is SYGVKD in the germline V gene. Deletions cut 3 bases from V and 0 bases from J, with 8 bases between. This CDR3 is 14 amino acids long.

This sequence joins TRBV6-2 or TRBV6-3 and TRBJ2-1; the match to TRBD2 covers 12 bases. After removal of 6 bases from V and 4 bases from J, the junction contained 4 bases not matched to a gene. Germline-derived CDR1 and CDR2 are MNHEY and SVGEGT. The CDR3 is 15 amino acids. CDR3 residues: CASRAGLAGYNEQFF. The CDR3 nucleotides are TGTGCCAGCAGAGCCGGACTAGCGGGGTACAATGAGCAGTTCTTC.

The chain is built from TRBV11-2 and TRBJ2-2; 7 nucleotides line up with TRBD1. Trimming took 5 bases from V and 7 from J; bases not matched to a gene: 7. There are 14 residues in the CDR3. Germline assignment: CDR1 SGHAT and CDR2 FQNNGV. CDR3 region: CASSPRQGGGELFF. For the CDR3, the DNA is TGTGCCAGCAGCCCCAGACAGGGCGGCGGGGAGCTGTTTTTT.

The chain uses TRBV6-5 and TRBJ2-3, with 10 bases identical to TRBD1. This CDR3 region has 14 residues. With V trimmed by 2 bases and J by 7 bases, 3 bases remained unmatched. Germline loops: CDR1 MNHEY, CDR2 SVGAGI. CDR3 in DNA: TGTGCCAGCAGTTACCGGGACAGGGGTTATACGCAGTATTTT. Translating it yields CASSYRDRGYTQYF.

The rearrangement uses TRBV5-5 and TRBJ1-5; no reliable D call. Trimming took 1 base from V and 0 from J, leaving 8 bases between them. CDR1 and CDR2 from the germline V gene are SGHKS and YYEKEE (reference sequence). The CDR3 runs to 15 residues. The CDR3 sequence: CASSLNGYSNQPQHF. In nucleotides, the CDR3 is TGTGCCAGCAGCTTGAATGGATATAGCAATCAGCCCCAGCATTTT.

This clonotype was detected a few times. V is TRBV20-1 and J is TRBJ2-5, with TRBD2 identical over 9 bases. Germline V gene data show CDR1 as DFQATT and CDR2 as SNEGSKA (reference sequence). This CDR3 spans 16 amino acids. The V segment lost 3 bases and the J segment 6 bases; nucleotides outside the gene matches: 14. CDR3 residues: CSASGLAGGRQKTQYF. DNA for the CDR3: TGCAGTGCTAGTGGTTTGGCGGGGGGGCGGCAAAAGACCCAGTACTTC.

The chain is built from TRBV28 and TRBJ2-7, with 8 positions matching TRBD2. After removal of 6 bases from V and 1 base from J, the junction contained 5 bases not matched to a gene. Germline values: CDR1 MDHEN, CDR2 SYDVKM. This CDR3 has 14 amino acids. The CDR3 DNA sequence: TGTGCCAGCAGGGCGGGAGGACCTTCCTACGAGCAGTACTTC. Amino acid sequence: CASRAGGPSYEQYF. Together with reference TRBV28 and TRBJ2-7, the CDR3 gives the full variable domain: DVKVTQSSRYLVKRTGEKVFLECVQDMDHENMFWYRQDPGLGLRLIYFSYDVKMKEKGDIPEGYSVSREKKERFSLILESASTNQTSMYLCASRAGGPSYEQYFGPGTRLTVT.

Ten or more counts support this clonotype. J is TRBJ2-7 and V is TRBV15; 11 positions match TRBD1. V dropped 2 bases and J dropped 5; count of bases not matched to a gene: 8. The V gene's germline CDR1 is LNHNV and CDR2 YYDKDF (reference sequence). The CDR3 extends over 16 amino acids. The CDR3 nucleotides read TGTGCCACCAGCAGACAAAAAGGACAGGGGGCAAACGAGCAGTACTTC. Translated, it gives CATSRQKGQGANEQYF.

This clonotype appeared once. CDR3 region: CASSYSEVEHQPQHF. The CDR3 DNA reads TGTGCCAGCAGTTACTCTGAGGTGGAGCATCAGCCCCAGCATTTT. V is TRBV6-2 or TRBV6-3 and J is TRBJ1-5; no definite D call. V lost 0 bases and J lost 5, with 11 bases in between. Looked up from germline, CDR1 is MNHEY and CDR2 is SVGEGT. This CDR3 region has 15 residues.

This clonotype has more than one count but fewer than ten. DNA of the CDR3: TGTGCCAGCAGTTTGTATAACCGGGACAATGAGCAGTTCTTC. It codes for CASSLYNRDNEQFF. This chain connects TRBV6-2 or TRBV6-3 to TRBJ2-1; D ambiguous. V lost 4 bases and J lost 5, with 12 bases in between. CDR3 length: 14 residues. Germline lookup yields CDR1 MNHEY and CDR2 SVGEGT.

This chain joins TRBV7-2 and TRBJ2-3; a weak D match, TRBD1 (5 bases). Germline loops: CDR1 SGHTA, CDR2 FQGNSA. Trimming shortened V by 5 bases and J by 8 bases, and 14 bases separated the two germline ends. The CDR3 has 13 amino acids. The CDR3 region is CASSLDSVVTQYF. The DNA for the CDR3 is TGTGCCAGCAGCCTCGACAGTGTGGTTACGCAGTATTTT. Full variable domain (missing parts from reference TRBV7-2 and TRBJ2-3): GAGVSQSPSNKVTEKGKDVELRCDPISGHTALYWYRQSLGQGLEFLIYFQGNSAPDKSGLPSDRFSAERTGGSVSTLTIQRTQQEDSAVYLCASSLDSVVTQYFGPGTRLTVL.